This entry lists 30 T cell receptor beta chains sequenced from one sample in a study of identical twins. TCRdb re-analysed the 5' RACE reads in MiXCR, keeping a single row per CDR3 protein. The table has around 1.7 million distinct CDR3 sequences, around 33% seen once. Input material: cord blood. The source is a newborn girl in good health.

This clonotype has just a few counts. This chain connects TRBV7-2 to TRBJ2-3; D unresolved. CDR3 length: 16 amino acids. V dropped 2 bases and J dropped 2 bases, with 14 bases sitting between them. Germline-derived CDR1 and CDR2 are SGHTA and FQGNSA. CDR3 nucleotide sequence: TGTGCCAGCAGCTTATGGAGTTGGTACTCCACAGATACGCAGTATTTT. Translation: CASSLWSWYSTDTQYF.

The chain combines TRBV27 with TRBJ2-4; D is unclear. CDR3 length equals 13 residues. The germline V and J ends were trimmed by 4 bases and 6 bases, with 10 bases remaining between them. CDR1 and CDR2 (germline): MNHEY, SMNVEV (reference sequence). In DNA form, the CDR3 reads TGTGCCAGCAGTTACGGGCAAGGAAACATTCAGTACTTC. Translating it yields CASSYGQGNIQYF.

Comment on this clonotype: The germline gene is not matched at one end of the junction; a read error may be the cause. CDR3 bases: TGTGCCAGCAGCCCCAGGCCCGATGAAAGACTGTTTTTT. It encodes CASSPRPDERLFF. V is TRBV11-2 and J is TRBJ1-4; D uncertain. This CDR3 spans 13 amino acids. Germline V gives CDR1 SGHAT, CDR2 FQNNGV.

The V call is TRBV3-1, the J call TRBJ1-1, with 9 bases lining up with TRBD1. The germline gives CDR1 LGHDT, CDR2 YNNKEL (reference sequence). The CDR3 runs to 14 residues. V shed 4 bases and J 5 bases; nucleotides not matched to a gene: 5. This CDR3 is CASSPTGGPTEAFF. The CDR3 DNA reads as TGTGCCAGCAGCCCAACAGGGGGCCCGACTGAAGCTTTCTTT. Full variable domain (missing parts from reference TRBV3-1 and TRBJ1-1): DTAVSQTPKYLVTQMGNDKSIKCEQNLGHDTMYWYKQDSKKFLKIMFSYNNKELIINETVPNRFSPKSPDKAHLNLHINSLELGDSAVYFCASSPTGGPTEAFFGQGTRLTVV.

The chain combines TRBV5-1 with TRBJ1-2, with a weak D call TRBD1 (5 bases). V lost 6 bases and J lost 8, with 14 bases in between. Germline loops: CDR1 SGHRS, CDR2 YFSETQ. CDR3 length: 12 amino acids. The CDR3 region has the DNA TGCGCCAGCACCGGGGACTACCGGGGCTACACCTTC. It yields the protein CASTGDYRGYTF.

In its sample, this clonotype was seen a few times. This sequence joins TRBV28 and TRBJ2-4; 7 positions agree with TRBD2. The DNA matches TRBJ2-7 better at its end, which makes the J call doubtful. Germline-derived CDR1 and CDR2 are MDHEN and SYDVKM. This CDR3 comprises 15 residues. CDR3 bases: TGTGCCAGCAAGTTCGAGGTAGGGAGGGCCTACGAGCAGTACTTC. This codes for CASKFEVGRAYEQYF.

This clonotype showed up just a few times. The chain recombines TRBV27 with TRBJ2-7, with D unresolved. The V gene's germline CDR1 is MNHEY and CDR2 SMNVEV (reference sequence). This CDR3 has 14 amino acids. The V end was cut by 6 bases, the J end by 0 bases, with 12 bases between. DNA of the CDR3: TGTGCCAGCAGCCTTGACACTAACTCCTACGAGCAGTACTTC. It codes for CASSLDTNSYEQYF.

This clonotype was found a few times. This CDR3 reads CASSPGLASAYEQYF. CDR3 in DNA: TGTGCCAGCAGCCCCGGACTAGCGTCTGCCTACGAGCAGTACTTC. The V and J genes are TRBV7-2 and TRBJ2-7; 9 nucleotides agree with TRBD2. Germline V gene sequence: CDR1 SGHTA, CDR2 FQGNSA. The trim removed 5 bases at V and 2 bases at J, leaving 7 bases unmatched. This CDR3 is built from 15 residues.

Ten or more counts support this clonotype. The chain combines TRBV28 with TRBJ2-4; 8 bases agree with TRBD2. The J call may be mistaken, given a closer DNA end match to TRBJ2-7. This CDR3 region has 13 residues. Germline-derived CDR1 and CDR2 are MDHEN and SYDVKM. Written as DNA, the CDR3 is TGTGCCAGCAGGGGAAGCGGGAGCCGCGAGCAGTACTTC. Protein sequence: CASRGSGSREQYF.

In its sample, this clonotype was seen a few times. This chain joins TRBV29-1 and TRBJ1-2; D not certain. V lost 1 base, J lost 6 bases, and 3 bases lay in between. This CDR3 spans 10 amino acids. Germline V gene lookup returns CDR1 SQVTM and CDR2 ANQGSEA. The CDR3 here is CSVEVHGYTF. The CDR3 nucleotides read TGCAGCGTTGAAGTTCATGGCTACACCTTC.

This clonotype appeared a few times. For the CDR3, the DNA is TGTGCCAGCAACTTGGGTAGTAATCAGCCCCAGCATTTT. It encodes CASNLGSNQPQHF. The chain recombines TRBV12-3 or TRBV12-4 with TRBJ1-5; D call uncertain. The V and J ends lost 7 bases and 4 bases respectively, with 11 bases between them. The CDR3 spans 13 residues.

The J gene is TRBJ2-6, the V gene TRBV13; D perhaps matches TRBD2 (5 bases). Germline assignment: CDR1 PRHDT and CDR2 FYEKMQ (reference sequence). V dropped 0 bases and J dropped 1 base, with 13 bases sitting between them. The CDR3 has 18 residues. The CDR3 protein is CASSLGLVGGSGANVLTF. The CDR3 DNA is TGTGCCAGCAGCTTAGGGTTAGTAGGAGGATCTGGGGCCAACGTCCTGACTTTC.

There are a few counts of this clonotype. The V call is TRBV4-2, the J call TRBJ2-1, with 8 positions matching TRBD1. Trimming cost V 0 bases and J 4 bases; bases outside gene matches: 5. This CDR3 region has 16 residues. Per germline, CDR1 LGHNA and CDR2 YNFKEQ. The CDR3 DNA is TGTGCCAGCAGCCAAGAAGGTCGGGACAGGTACAATGAGCAGTTCTTC. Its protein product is CASSQEGRDRYNEQFF.

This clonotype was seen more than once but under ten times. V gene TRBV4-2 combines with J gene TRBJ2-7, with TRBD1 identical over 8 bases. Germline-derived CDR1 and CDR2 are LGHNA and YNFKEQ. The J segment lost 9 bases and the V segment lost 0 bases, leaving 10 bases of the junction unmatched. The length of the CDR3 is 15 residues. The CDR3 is CASSQDRTGIYVQYF. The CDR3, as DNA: TGTGCCAGCAGCCAAGATAGGACAGGGATTTATGTGCAGTACTTC.

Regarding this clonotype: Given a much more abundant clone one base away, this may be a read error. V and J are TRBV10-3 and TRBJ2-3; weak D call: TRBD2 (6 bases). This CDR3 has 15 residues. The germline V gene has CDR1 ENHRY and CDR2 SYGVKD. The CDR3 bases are TGTGCCATCAGTGAGGGCGGAGGGCGCACAGATGCGCAGTATTTT. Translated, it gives CAISEGGGRTDAQYF.

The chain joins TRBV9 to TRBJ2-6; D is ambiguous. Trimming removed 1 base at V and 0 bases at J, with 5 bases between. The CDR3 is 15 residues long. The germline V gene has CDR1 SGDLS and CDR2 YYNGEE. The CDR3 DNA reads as TGTGCCAGCAGCGTATCTAACTCTGGGGCCAACGTCCTGACTTTC. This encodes CASSVSNSGANVLTF.

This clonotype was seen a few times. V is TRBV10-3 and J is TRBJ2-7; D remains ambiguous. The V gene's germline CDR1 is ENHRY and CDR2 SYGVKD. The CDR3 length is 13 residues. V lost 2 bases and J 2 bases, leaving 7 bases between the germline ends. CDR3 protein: CAISEPYPYEQYF. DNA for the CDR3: TGTGCCATCAGTGAGCCGTATCCCTACGAGCAGTACTTC.

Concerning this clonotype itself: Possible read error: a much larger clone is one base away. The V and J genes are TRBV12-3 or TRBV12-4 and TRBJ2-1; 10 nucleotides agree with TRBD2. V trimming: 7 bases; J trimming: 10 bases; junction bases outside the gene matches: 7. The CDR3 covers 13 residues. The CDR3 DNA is TGTGCCAGCACGTTAGCGGGAGGCTACGAGCAGTTCTTC. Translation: CASTLAGGYEQFF.

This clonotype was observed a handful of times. The CDR3 nucleotides read TGTGCCAGCAGTTTCCGGACTACGTACAATGAGCAGTACTTC. Amino acids: CASSFRTTYNEQYF. The chain couples TRBV27 to TRBJ2-5; D is perhaps TRBD2 (6 bases). V lost 3 bases to trimming and J lost 11 bases, with 19 bases between them. The CDR3 contains 14 residues. Germline V gives CDR1 MNHEY, CDR2 SMNVEV (reference sequence).

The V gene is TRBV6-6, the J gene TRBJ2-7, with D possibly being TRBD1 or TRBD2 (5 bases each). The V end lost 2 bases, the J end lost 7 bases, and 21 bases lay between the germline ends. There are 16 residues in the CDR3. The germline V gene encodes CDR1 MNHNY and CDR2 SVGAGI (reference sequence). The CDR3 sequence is CASSYALGGFWNEQYF. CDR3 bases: TGTGCCAGCAGTTACGCGCTTGGGGGATTTTGGAATGAGCAGTACTTC.

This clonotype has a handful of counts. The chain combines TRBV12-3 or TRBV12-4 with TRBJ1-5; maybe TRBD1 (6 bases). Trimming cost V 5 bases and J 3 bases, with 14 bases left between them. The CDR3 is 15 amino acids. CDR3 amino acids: CASSSAGHLNQPQHF. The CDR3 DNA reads TGTGCCAGCAGTAGCGCGGGACACCTCAATCAGCCCCAGCATTTT.

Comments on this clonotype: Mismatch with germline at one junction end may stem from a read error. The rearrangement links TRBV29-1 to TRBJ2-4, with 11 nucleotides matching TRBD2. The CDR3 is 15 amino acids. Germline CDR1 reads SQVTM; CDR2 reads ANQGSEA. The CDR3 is CGVIAGGPAENIQYF. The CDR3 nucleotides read TGCGGCGTAATAGCGGGAGGGCCGGCGGAAAACATCCAGTACTTC.

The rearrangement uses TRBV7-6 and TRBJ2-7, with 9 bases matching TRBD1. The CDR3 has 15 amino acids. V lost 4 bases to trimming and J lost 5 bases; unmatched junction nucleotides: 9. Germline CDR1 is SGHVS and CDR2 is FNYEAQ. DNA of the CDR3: TGTGCCAGCAGCTCGCCGGGACAGGGAGGGAACGAGCAGTACTTC. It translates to CASSSPGQGGNEQYF.

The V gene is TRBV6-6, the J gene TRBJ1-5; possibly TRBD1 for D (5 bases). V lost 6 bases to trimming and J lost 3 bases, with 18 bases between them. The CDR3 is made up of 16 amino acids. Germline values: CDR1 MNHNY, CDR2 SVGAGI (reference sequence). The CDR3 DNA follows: TGTGCCAGCAGCTCATCCTGGGACGGCTCCAATCAGCCCCAGCATTTT. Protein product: CASSSSWDGSNQPQHF.

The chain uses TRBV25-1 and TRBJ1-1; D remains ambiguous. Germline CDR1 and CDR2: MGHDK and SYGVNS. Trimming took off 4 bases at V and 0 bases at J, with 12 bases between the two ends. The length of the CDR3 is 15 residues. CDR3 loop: CASSALEPMNTEAFF. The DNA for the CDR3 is TGTGCCAGCAGTGCCTTAGAGCCGATGAACACTGAAGCTTTCTTT. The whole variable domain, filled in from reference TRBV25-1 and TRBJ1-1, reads EADIYQTPRYLVIGTGKKITLECSQTMGHDKMYWYQQDPGMELHLIHYSYGVNSTEKGDLSSESTVSRIRTEHFPLTLESARPSHTSQYLCASSALEPMNTEAFFGQGTRLTVV.

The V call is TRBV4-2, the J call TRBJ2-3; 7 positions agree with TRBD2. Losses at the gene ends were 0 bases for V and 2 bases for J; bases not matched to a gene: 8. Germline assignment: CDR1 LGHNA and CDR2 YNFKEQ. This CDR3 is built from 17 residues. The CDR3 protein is CASSQDLREPSTDTQYF. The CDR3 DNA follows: TGTGCCAGCAGCCAAGATTTGCGGGAGCCATCCACAGATACGCAGTATTTT.

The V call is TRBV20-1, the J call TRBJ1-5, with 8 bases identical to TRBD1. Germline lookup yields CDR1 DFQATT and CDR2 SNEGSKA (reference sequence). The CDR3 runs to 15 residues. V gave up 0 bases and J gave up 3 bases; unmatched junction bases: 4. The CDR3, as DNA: TGCAGTGCTAGAGACGGGACAGGTCCCAATCAGCCCCAGCATTTT. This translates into CSARDGTGPNQPQHF.

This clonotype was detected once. Here the CDR3 reads CASTLRGAEAFF. The CDR3 coding sequence is TGTGCCAGTACCCTTCGGGGGGCTGAAGCTTTCTTT. The chain joins TRBV19 to TRBJ1-1; D might be TRBD1 (5 bases). Germline assignment: CDR1 LNHDA and CDR2 SQIVND (reference sequence). The ends were cut back, 7 bases at V and 6 bases at J, with 12 bases in the middle. The CDR3 spans 12 residues.

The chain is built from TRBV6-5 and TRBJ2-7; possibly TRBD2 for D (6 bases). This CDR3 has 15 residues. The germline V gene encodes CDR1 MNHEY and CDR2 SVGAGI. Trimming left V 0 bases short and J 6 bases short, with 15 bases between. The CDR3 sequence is CASSYSSGVGFEQYF. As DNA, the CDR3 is TGTGCCAGCAGTTACTCGTCGGGAGTGGGGTTCGAGCAGTACTTC.

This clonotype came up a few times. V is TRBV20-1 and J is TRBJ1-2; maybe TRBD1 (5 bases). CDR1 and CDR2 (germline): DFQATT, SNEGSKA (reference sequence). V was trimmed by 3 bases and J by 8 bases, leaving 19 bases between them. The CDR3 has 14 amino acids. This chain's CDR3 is CSASDSGRGGGYTF. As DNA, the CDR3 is TGCAGTGCTAGCGACAGTGGGAGGGGAGGCGGCTACACCTTC.